What follows are 27 T cell receptor beta chains derived from one specimen sequenced in a study of cytomegalovirus exposure and HLA in healthy donors. Amplification used 60 Vbeta primers and 13 Jbeta primers. The protocol was immunoSEQ multiplex PCR, while the TCRdb copy is restricted to in-frame clones and leaves out a portion. The sample has about 140,000 clones, 78% seen once. Sequencing was carried out using PBMCs. These receptors all come from a male donor in good health and CMV-seronegative.

The J gene is TRBJ1-2, the V gene TRBV29-1; D gene ambiguous. Germline lookup yields CDR1 SQVTM and CDR2 ANQGSEA. The CDR3 contains 11 residues. The V end was cut by 4 bases, the J end by 1 base, with 4 bases between. The CDR3 DNA reads as TGCAGCGTTGCGGTTAACTATGGCTACACCTTC. The encoded protein is CSVAVNYGYTF. Full variable domain (rest looked up from reference TRBV29-1 and TRBJ1-2): SAVISQKPSRDICQRGTSLTIQCQVDSQVTMMFWYRQQPGQSLTLIATANQGSEATYESGFVIDKFPISRPNLTFSTLTVSNMSPEDSSIYLCSVAVNYGYTFGSGTRLTVV.

The chain links TRBV19 to TRBJ2-1; D may be TRBD1 (6 bases). This CDR3 has 16 residues. Per germline, CDR1 LNHDA and CDR2 SQIVND (reference sequence). V was shortened by 3 bases and J by 6 bases, with 18 bases between the two germline ends. The CDR3 nucleotides are TGTGCCAGTAGTATTTTAGGTGTTAGGGGGACCAATGAGCAGTTCTTC. Translating gives CASSILGVRGTNEQFF. The whole variable domain, remainder taken from reference TRBV19 and TRBJ2-1, is DGGITQSPKYLFRKEGQNVTLSCEQNLNHDAMYWYRQDPGQGLRLIYYSQIVNDFQKGDIAEGYSVSREKKESFPLTVTSAQKNPTAFYLCASSILGVRGTNEQFFGPGTRLTVL.

This clone was observed a few times. V and J are TRBV7-3 and TRBJ2-3; 14 bases align to TRBD2. The CDR3 totals 18 residues. V gave up 4 bases and J gave up 4 bases; unmatched junction bases: 10. In germline, CDR1 is SGHTA, CDR2 FQGTGA. The CDR3 reads CASSSGTSGSATPDTQYF. The CDR3 coding sequence is TGTGCCAGCAGCTCCGGGACTAGCGGGAGTGCAACGCCAGATACGCAGTATTTT.

The genes are TRBV5-1 and TRBJ2-3; the D gene is possibly TRBD1 (7 bases). Trimming took off 3 bases at V and 4 bases at J, with 18 bases between the two ends. This CDR3 region has 16 residues. Germline CDR1 and CDR2: SGHRS and YFSETQ. Here the CDR3 reads CASSSGVGRGADTQYF. CDR3 bases: TGCGCCAGCAGCTCGGGGGTCGGCAGGGGGGCAGATACGCAGTATTTT. Variable domain in full (rest from reference TRBV5-1 and TRBJ2-3): KAGVTQTPRYLIKTRGQQVTLSCSPISGHRSVSWYQQTPGQGLQFLFEYFSETQRNKGNFPGRFSGRQFSNSRSEMNVSTLELGDSALYLCASSSGVGRGADTQYFGPGTRLTVL.

This clone was recorded only once. The V and J genes are TRBV2 and TRBJ2-3; D remains ambiguous. The CDR3 length is 12 residues. Between the trimmed V and J ends, which lost 6 bases and 2 bases, there was a span of 6 bases. Germline CDR1 and CDR2: SNHLY and FYNNEI. The CDR3, as DNA: TGTGCCAGCAGCTACGTCACAGATACGCAGTATTTT. Protein sequence: CASSYVTDTQYF.

The chain is built from TRBV29-1 and TRBJ2-7; 7 bases are shared with TRBD1. The CDR3 contains 13 residues. CDR1 is SQVTM, CDR2 ANQGSEA, per germline. The trim removed 7 bases at V and 3 bases at J, leaving 9 bases unmatched. The CDR3 region is CSGIQGLRYEQYF. The DNA of the CDR3 is TGCAGCGGGATACAGGGGTTACGCTACGAGCAGTACTTC.

The V call is TRBV30, the J call TRBJ2-3, with D uncertain. V lost 2 bases to trimming and J lost 4 bases, with 16 bases between them. Per germline, CDR1 GTSNPN and CDR2 SVGIG (reference sequence). This CDR3 is built from 15 residues. The DNA for the CDR3 is TGTGCCTGGAGTTATGGTGGCAGGTCGCCAGATACGCAGTATTTT. Amino acids: CAWSYGGRSPDTQYF.

This clone showed up just once. The chain employs TRBV7-9 and TRBJ1-4; maybe TRBD1 (6 bases). V was cut by 5 bases and J by 2 bases, with 12 bases left in between. The CDR3 sequence is 15 residues long. Germline V lookup: CDR1 SEHNR, CDR2 FQNEAQ (reference sequence). The CDR3 loop reads CASSHRVSTNEKLFF. The CDR3 DNA is TGTGCCAGCAGCCACAGGGTCTCCACTAATGAAAAACTGTTTTTT.

V usage is TRBV5-8 and J usage is TRBJ2-3, with D perhaps matching TRBD1 (5 bases). The length of the CDR3 is 12 residues. V was pared by 0 bases and J by 7 bases, with 6 bases between. Germline CDR1 and CDR2: SGHTS and YDEGEE. DNA of the CDR3: TGTGCCAGCAGCTTGGGGGGCCATACGCAGTATTTT. This codes for CASSLGGHTQYF.

The chain couples TRBV7-9 to TRBJ2-1; D might be TRBD2 (5 bases). Trimming removed 3 bases at V and 5 bases at J, with 14 bases between. This CDR3 is built from 15 residues. Germline CDR1 reads SEHNR; CDR2 reads FQNEAQ (reference sequence). This CDR3 reads CASSFPGFLDNEQFF. CDR3 nucleotides: TGTGCCAGCAGCTTCCCGGGGTTTCTCGACAATGAGCAGTTCTTC.

This sequence joins TRBV19 and TRBJ2-7; no clear D. V dropped 1 base and J dropped 2 bases, with 12 bases sitting between them. Germline assignment: CDR1 LNHDA and CDR2 SQIVND (reference sequence). CDR3 length equals 15 residues. CDR3 DNA sequence: TGTGCCAGTAGTATAGTAGGCGGTCTAACCTACGAGCAGTACTTC. Translated, it gives CASSIVGGLTYEQYF.

V is TRBV19 and J is TRBJ2-5; D is perhaps TRBD2 (5 bases). CDR1 and CDR2 (germline): LNHDA, SQIVND (reference sequence). This CDR3 has 15 residues. The V and J ends lost 1 base and 3 bases respectively, with 12 bases between them. CDR3 sequence: CASSIGGFEEETQYF. The CDR3 bases are TGTGCCAGTAGTATAGGAGGGTTCGAAGAAGAGACCCAGTACTTC.

This clone was observed a few times. V and J are TRBV29-1 and TRBJ2-2; D perhaps matches TRBD1 (7 bases). The CDR3 contains 16 residues. Between the trimmed V and J ends, which lost 1 base and 0 bases, there was a span of 12 bases. The germline V gene encodes CDR1 SQVTM and CDR2 ANQGSEA. CDR3 sequence reads: CSVEGAGGTNTGELFF. In DNA, the CDR3 is TGCAGCGTTGAAGGGGCAGGGGGGACGAACACCGGGGAGCTGTTTTTT.

In its sample, this clone was seen a few times. The chain uses TRBV30 and TRBJ1-3; D not resolved. V dropped 5 bases and J dropped 5 bases, with 13 bases sitting between them. Germline CDR1 GTSNPN, CDR2 SVGIG (reference sequence). The CDR3 has 13 residues. As DNA, the CDR3 is TGTGCCTGGGCGGGCGTTCCCAGAAACACCATATATTTT. Translating gives CAWAGVPRNTIYF.

This clone was seen more than once but under ten times. The V call is TRBV19, the J call TRBJ1-2; 7 nucleotides agree with TRBD1. Germline V gene data show CDR1 as LNHDA and CDR2 as SQIVND (reference sequence). This CDR3 contains 15 residues. Trimming cost V 3 bases and J 4 bases; bases outside gene matches: 8. Here the CDR3 reads CASSISGTASYGYTF. The CDR3 coding sequence is TGTGCCAGTAGTATTTCCGGGACAGCGAGCTATGGCTACACCTTC.

This clone showed up just a few times. The CDR3 is CASSQDDGYGYTF. The CDR3 nucleotides read TGCGCCAGCAGCCAAGACGACGGGTATGGCTACACCTTC. The V and J genes are TRBV4-1 and TRBJ1-2; no reliable D call. With 0 bases removed from V and 5 bases from J, the gap between germline ends came to 7 bases. Looked up from germline, CDR1 is MGHRA and CDR2 is YSYEKL. This CDR3 region has 13 residues.

The rearrangement links TRBV10-2 to TRBJ1-3; possible D gene TRBD1, 5 bases. There are 14 residues in the CDR3. Trimming removed 4 bases at V and 0 bases at J, with 7 bases between. The germline V gene encodes CDR1 WSHSY and CDR2 SAAADI. The chain's CDR3 is CASSAGVSGNTIYF. For the CDR3, the DNA is TGCGCCAGCAGTGCGGGGGTCTCTGGAAACACCATATATTTT.

V gene TRBV6-5 combines with J gene TRBJ1-4, with 7 nucleotides matching TRBD1. The V segment lost 2 bases and the J segment 3 bases; nucleotides outside the gene matches: 6. CDR3 length: 16 amino acids. The V gene's germline CDR1 is MNHEY and CDR2 SVGAGI. The CDR3 is CASSYEDRRANEKLFF. In DNA form, the CDR3 reads TGTGCCAGCAGTTACGAGGACAGGCGGGCTAATGAAAAACTGTTTTTT.

This chain joins TRBV11-2 and TRBJ2-1; TRBD2 agrees at 12 bases. V lost 5 bases and J lost 12; bases outside the gene matches: 8. The CDR3 extends over 14 amino acids. CDR1 and CDR2 from the germline V gene are SGHAT and FQNNGV. Here the CDR3 DNA reads TGTGCCAGCAGCCAGGGACTAGCGGGTATTTCGCAGTTCTTC. Translated, it gives CASSQGLAGISQFF.

The rearrangement uses TRBV7-3 and TRBJ2-7, with D possibly matching TRBD2 (5 bases). Germline V gene sequence: CDR1 SGHTA, CDR2 FQGTGA. This CDR3 spans 18 amino acids. V was shortened by 1 base and J by 0 bases, with 19 bases between the two germline ends. The CDR3 sequence is CASSLSPPSGLSSYEQYF. The CDR3 nucleotides read TGTGCCAGCAGCTTAAGTCCCCCGAGCGGACTTAGCTCCTACGAGCAGTACTTC.

V is TRBV5-4 and J is TRBJ2-1; 9 bases are a match to TRBD2. Trimming at V came to 3 bases and at J to 5 bases, leaving 15 bases not matched to a gene. This CDR3 spans 18 amino acids. CDR1 and CDR2 (germline): SGHNT, YYREEE (reference sequence). The CDR3 DNA reads as TGTGCCAGCAGCTCCCTCTACTTAGCGGGAGTATTAGACAATGAGCAGTTCTTC. It translates to CASSSLYLAGVLDNEQFF.

The rearrangement uses TRBV19 and TRBJ2-2; D is possibly TRBD2 (5 bases). This CDR3 has 17 amino acids. In germline, CDR1 is LNHDA, CDR2 SQIVND (reference sequence). The germline V and J ends were trimmed by 7 bases and 6 bases, with 24 bases remaining between them. The CDR3 loop is CASNKPNGYEGAGELFF. The CDR3 DNA reads as TGTGCCAGTAACAAGCCTAATGGGTACGAGGGAGCCGGGGAGCTGTTTTTT.

This chain joins TRBV30 and TRBJ2-7; D perhaps matches TRBD1 (6 bases). Germline loops: CDR1 GTSNPN, CDR2 SVGIG (reference sequence). The CDR3 contains 12 residues. The ends were cut back, 1 base at V and 6 bases at J, with 10 bases in the middle. As DNA, the CDR3 is TGTGCCTGGAGTGAGCTGGGGGCCGAGCAGTACTTC. Translated, it gives CAWSELGAEQYF.

This chain connects TRBV7-2 to TRBJ1-6; D might be TRBD1 (5 bases). The CDR3 runs to 16 residues. Germline V gives CDR1 SGHTA, CDR2 FQGNSA. Deletions cut 6 bases from V and 0 bases from J, with 12 bases between. The CDR3 DNA reads TGTGCCAGCAGACGACGACAGAGCTCCTATAATTCACCCCTCCACTTT. Translated, it gives CASRRRQSSYNSPLHF.

J is TRBJ1-2 and V is TRBV7-2, with unresolved D. CDR1 is SGHTA, CDR2 FQGNSA, per germline. V lost 2 bases to trimming and J lost 8 bases, with 18 bases between them. The CDR3 runs 15 residues. CDR3 sequence: CASSLNPGLRRGYTF. CDR3 DNA sequence: TGTGCCAGCAGCTTAAACCCGGGATTAAGGCGGGGCTACACCTTC.

This chain joins TRBV6-5 and TRBJ2-5; a possible D gene is TRBD2 (5 bases). V lost 0 bases to trimming and J lost 2 bases, with 7 bases between them. CDR3 length: 14 amino acids. CDR1 MNHEY and CDR2 SVGAGI come from the germline V gene. CDR3 coding DNA: TGTGCCAGCAGTTACTCGGACTTTCAAGAGACCCAGTACTTC. Its translation: CASSYSDFQETQYF.

There are a few counts of this clone. The V and J genes are TRBV6-5 and TRBJ1-1, with D unresolved. CDR3 size: 14 residues. The V gene's germline CDR1 is MNHEY and CDR2 SVGAGI. V lost 0 bases and J 0 bases, leaving 5 bases between the germline ends. The CDR3 DNA sequence: TGTGCCAGCAGTTACTCCCGGGTGAACACTGAAGCTTTCTTT. Amino acid sequence: CASSYSRVNTEAFF.